The 30 T cell receptor beta chains below come from one sample, sequenced in a study of beta chain features in type 1 diabetes. Expressed TCRB transcripts were sequenced after all isolated RNA was converted to cDNA. Only in-frame clones appear in the TCRdb table, and some are missing; sequencing was by immunoSEQ multiplex PCR. This table has hundreds of thousands of clones, roughly 17% appearing once. The sequenced sample was naive CD4+ T cells from blood. These receptors all come from a woman between 18 and 30 years old in good health.

This clone was seen only a few times. This chain joins TRBV28 and TRBJ2-2, with 8 bases that match TRBD1. Germline assignment: CDR1 MDHEN and CDR2 SYDVKM. J was trimmed by 4 bases and V by 8 bases; bases with no gene match: 6. This CDR3 has 14 residues. This CDR3 reads CASGRDRITGELFF. Written as DNA, the CDR3 is TGTGCCAGCGGCCGGGACAGGATCACCGGGGAGCTGTTTTTT. Complete variable domain (other parts from reference TRBV28 and TRBJ2-2): DVKVTQSSRYLVKRTGEKVFLECVQDMDHENMFWYRQDPGLGLRLIYFSYDVKMKEKGDIPEGYSVSREKKERFSLILESASTNQTSMYLCASGRDRITGELFFGEGSRLTVL.

This clone was picked up a small number of times. The chain joins TRBV2 to TRBJ2-3, with D unclear. V was trimmed by 6 bases and J by 4 bases, leaving 14 bases between them. The germline V gene encodes CDR1 SNHLY and CDR2 FYNNEI. This CDR3 is built from 14 residues. This CDR3 is CASRHIKGPDTQYF. CDR3 nucleotide sequence: TGTGCCAGCAGACACATTAAAGGCCCAGATACGCAGTATTTT.

This chain connects TRBV7-8 to TRBJ2-1; D unclear. This CDR3 region has 15 residues. The V end was cut by 8 bases, the J end by 5 bases, with 19 bases between. The V gene's germline CDR1 is SGHVS and CDR2 FQNEAQ. This CDR3 is CASLRDTPRNNEQFF. CDR3 bases: TGTGCCAGCCTTAGGGATACACCCCGGAACAATGAGCAGTTCTTC.

This clone showed up just a few times. The chain couples TRBV10-3 to TRBJ2-7; D tentatively reads TRBD1 or TRBD2 (5 bases each). Between the trimmed V and J ends, which lost 10 bases and 4 bases, there was a span of 20 bases. CDR1 is ENHRY, CDR2 SYGVKD, per germline. The CDR3 has 14 residues. This CDR3 reads CATRDGASRYEQYF. DNA for the CDR3: TGTGCCACCAGGGACGGGGCTAGCAGGTACGAGCAGTACTTC.

V gene TRBV7-2 combines with J gene TRBJ2-6, with 10 positions matching TRBD2. V trimming: 5 bases; J trimming: 2 bases; junction bases outside the gene matches: 12. Germline V gene lookup returns CDR1 SGHTA and CDR2 FQGNSA. The CDR3 has 19 residues. CDR3 sequence (DNA): TGTGCCAGCAGCGTGAGGAGTCTAGCGGGAGTAGCTGGGGCCAACGTCCTGACTTTC. It specifies CASSVRSLAGVAGANVLTF.

J is TRBJ2-1 and V is TRBV10-3, with 10 bases fitting TRBD2. This CDR3 contains 16 residues. Germline V lookup: CDR1 ENHRY, CDR2 SYGVKD. V lost 10 bases to trimming and J lost 6 bases; unmatched junction nucleotides: 15. The CDR3 bases are TGTGCCACCGCGGCGGCCGGGACTAGCGCTATCAATGAGCAGTTCTTC. This gives the protein CATAAAGTSAINEQFF.

The chain uses TRBV18 and TRBJ2-1; D unclear. Trimming stripped 3 bases from V and 3 bases from J, with 9 bases between. The CDR3 has 14 amino acids. Germline assignment: CDR1 KGHSH and CDR2 LQKENI. The CDR3 sequence: CASSPGFLYNEQFF. DNA for the CDR3: TGTGCCAGCTCACCCGGTTTCCTCTACAATGAGCAGTTCTTC.

The V and J genes are TRBV18 and TRBJ1-4; D uncertain. This CDR3 spans 17 amino acids. Trimming left V 1 base short and J 8 bases short, with 20 bases between. The V gene's germline CDR1 is KGHSH and CDR2 LQKENI. Written as DNA, the CDR3 is TGTGCCAGCTCACCACAGGAGGCAGCGGTCTCGGGCGAAAAACTGTTTTTT. It codes for CASSPQEAAVSGEKLFF.

This clone occurred a few times. The chain employs TRBV19 and TRBJ2-5; TRBD1 matches 7 bases. Per the germline V gene, CDR1 is LNHDA and CDR2 is SQIVND (reference sequence). After removal of 2 bases from V and 3 bases from J, the junction contained 3 bases not matched to a gene. This CDR3 is 14 amino acids long. DNA for the CDR3: TGTGCCAGTAGTATATACGGGACAGAAGAGACCCAGTACTTC. Its protein product is CASSIYGTEETQYF.

The CDR3 is CASSPSAAISGANVLTF. The CDR3 region has the DNA TGTGCCAGCAGCCCCTCGGCGGCCATCTCTGGGGCCAACGTCCTGACTTTC. The rearrangement uses TRBV7-2 and TRBJ2-6; D is uncertain. The V gene lost 5 bases and the J gene lost 0 bases, with 14 bases spanning the gap. The germline V gene has CDR1 SGHTA and CDR2 FQGNSA. CDR3 length: 17 amino acids. The full variable domain, its missing parts supplied by reference TRBV7-2 and TRBJ2-6, is GAGVSQSPSNKVTEKGKDVELRCDPISGHTALYWYRQSLGQGLEFLIYFQGNSAPDKSGLPSDRFSAERTGGSVSTLTIQRTQQEDSAVYLCASSPSAAISGANVLTFGAGSRLTVL.

The rearrangement uses TRBV11-2 and TRBJ2-2; D not certain. The CDR3 is 16 amino acids. Germline CDR1 reads SGHAT; CDR2 reads FQNNGV. V was clipped by 1 base and J by 0 bases, with 9 bases between them. This CDR3 is CASSLVSTANTGELFF. The CDR3 DNA sequence: TGTGCCAGCAGCTTAGTGTCAACGGCGAACACCGGGGAGCTGTTTTTT.

The V gene is TRBV29-1, the J gene TRBJ2-1, with 7 nucleotides matching TRBD1. The germline V gene encodes CDR1 SQVTM and CDR2 ANQGSEA. CDR3 length equals 12 residues. J gave up 7 bases and V 6 bases, and 6 bases lay outside the gene matches. Here the CDR3 reads CSVGNRGNEQFF. In nucleotides, the CDR3 is TGCAGCGTAGGTAACAGGGGTAATGAGCAGTTCTTC.

This clone was seen only a few times. CDR3 protein: CASSALRESGEQFF. The DNA of the CDR3 is TGTGCCAGCAGTGCGCTGCGGGAATCAGGTGAGCAGTTCTTC. The chain employs TRBV2 and TRBJ2-1, with a tentative D call TRBD2 (6 bases). V lost 4 bases and J lost 9, with 16 bases in between. Per germline, CDR1 SNHLY and CDR2 FYNNEI. CDR3 length: 14 amino acids.

The chain couples TRBV10-3 to TRBJ2-1; 8 nucleotides align to TRBD1. Looked up from germline, CDR1 is ENHRY and CDR2 is SYGVKD. V lost 8 bases to trimming and J lost 6 bases; unmatched junction nucleotides: 3. CDR3 length: 12 residues. The CDR3, as DNA: TGTGCCATCGGACAGGGTCCCAATGAGCAGTTCTTC. Its protein is CAIGQGPNEQFF.

This clone appeared a few times. The V call is TRBV15, the J call TRBJ1-1, with D possibly matching TRBD1 (6 bases). Trimming took 0 bases from V and 8 from J, leaving 16 bases between them. Germline V lookup: CDR1 LNHNV, CDR2 YYDKDF (reference sequence). CDR3 size: 15 residues. The chain's CDR3 is CATSRDRIGTGEAFF. The CDR3 region has the DNA TGTGCCACCAGCAGAGATAGAATAGGTACAGGGGAAGCTTTCTTT. The full variable domain, its missing parts supplied by reference TRBV15 and TRBJ1-1, is DAMVIQNPRYQVTQFGKPVTLSCSQTLNHNVMYWYQQKSSQAPKLLFHYYDKDFNNEADTPDNFQSRRPNTSFCFLDIRSPGLGDTAMYLCATSRDRIGTGEAFFGQGTRLTVV.

This clone was picked up a small number of times. This chain links TRBV5-6 with TRBJ1-1; 8 bases align to TRBD1. The CDR3 spans 15 residues. Per germline, CDR1 SGHDT and CDR2 YYEEEE. The J segment lost 5 bases and the V segment lost 1 base, leaving 7 bases of the junction unmatched. CDR3 amino acids: CASSLRWTGITEAFF. In DNA, the CDR3 is TGTGCCAGCAGCTTGCGTTGGACAGGGATAACTGAAGCTTTCTTT.

The CDR3 DNA is TGTGCCACCGGCGGGGGAGGTAATGAGGGCAATGAGCAGTTCTTC. Its protein is CATGGGGNEGNEQFF. The rearrangement joins TRBV10-3 to TRBJ2-1, with 7 bases that match TRBD2. The CDR3 totals 15 residues. From germline, CDR1 is ENHRY and CDR2 SYGVKD. The trim removed 10 bases at V and 6 bases at J, leaving 15 bases unmatched.

This clone was observed a handful of times. The V gene is TRBV11-2, the J gene TRBJ2-6; no firm D call. Germline V gene lookup returns CDR1 SGHAT and CDR2 FQNNGV. V gave up 0 bases and J gave up 0 bases, with 3 bases separating them. The CDR3 is 15 residues long. The CDR3 reads CASSLENSGANVLTF. The DNA of the CDR3 is TGTGCCAGCAGCTTAGAGAACTCTGGGGCCAACGTCCTGACTTTC.

In this sample, this clone turned up a few times. V gene TRBV28 combines with J gene TRBJ2-4; TRBD2 is a possible D gene (5 bases). The germline V gene encodes CDR1 MDHEN and CDR2 SYDVKM. Trimming took 8 bases from V and 4 from J, leaving 12 bases between them. The CDR3 totals 13 residues. The CDR3 DNA sequence: TGTGCCAGCCAAGGGTCGGGGAAAAACATTCAGTACTTC. This sequence encodes CASQGSGKNIQYF.

This clone was seen only a few times. This chain links TRBV4-2 with TRBJ2-3; D may be TRBD2 (6 bases). Germline V gene data show CDR1 as LGHNA and CDR2 as YNFKEQ. Trimming cost V 6 bases and J 0 bases, with 7 bases left between them. The CDR3 length is 13 residues. CDR3 coding DNA: TGTGCCAGCAGTAGCGGAAGCACAGATACGCAGTATTTT. Protein product: CASSSGSTDTQYF.

This clone appeared a few times. This sequence joins TRBV5-1 and TRBJ2-1, with 10 positions matching TRBD1. The V gene's germline CDR1 is SGHRS and CDR2 YFSETQ. The CDR3 is 18 residues long. Germline trimming cut 1 base from V and 8 bases from J; bases unmatched to any gene: 15. CDR3 bases: TGCGCCAGCAGCTTGAGGTCCCAAGGGACAGGGGTTCCCGATGAGCAGTTCTTC. This translates into CASSLRSQGTGVPDEQFF.

V and J are TRBV7-9 and TRBJ1-4; D is undetermined. The V gene's germline CDR1 is SEHNR and CDR2 FQNEAQ (reference sequence). Trimming took off 1 base at V and 7 bases at J, with 1 base between the two ends. The CDR3 runs 11 residues. The CDR3 DNA sequence: TGTGCCAGCAGCTTAGTTGAAAAACTGTTTTTT. Translating gives CASSLVEKLFF.

The chain has TRBV27 and TRBJ2-2, with D perhaps TRBD1 or TRBD2 (7 bases each). Germline V lookup: CDR1 MNHEY, CDR2 SMNVEV (reference sequence). The V end lost 2 bases, the J end lost 2 bases, and 12 bases lay between the germline ends. This CDR3 has 16 residues. CDR3 sequence reads: CASSLSGTVNTGELFF. CDR3 DNA sequence: TGTGCCAGCAGTTTAAGCGGGACAGTAAACACCGGGGAGCTGTTTTTT.

This clone appeared a few times. The chain uses TRBV6-5 and TRBJ2-5; tentative D call: TRBD1 (6 bases). The V gene's germline CDR1 is MNHEY and CDR2 SVGAGI. Trimming removed 5 bases at V and 5 bases at J, with 15 bases between. The CDR3 is made up of 14 amino acids. CDR3 protein: CASSKQGAWETQYF. DNA for the CDR3: TGTGCCAGCAGTAAACAGGGTGCTTGGGAGACCCAGTACTTC.

The chain is built from TRBV7-2 and TRBJ2-7; 7 positions agree with TRBD1. The CDR3 consists of 15 residues. In germline, CDR1 is SGHTA, CDR2 FQGNSA. After removal of 5 bases from V and 3 bases from J, the junction contained 10 bases not matched to a gene. This CDR3 reads CASSRTGTEYYEQYF. The CDR3 nucleotides are TGTGCCAGCAGCAGGACCGGGACAGAGTACTACGAGCAGTACTTC.

This clone has a handful of counts. The chain links TRBV20-1 to TRBJ2-1; 9 bases are shared with TRBD2. CDR1 is DFQATT and CDR2 is SNEGSKA in the germline V gene (reference sequence). With 6 bases clipped from V and 12 bases from J, the junction kept 6 bases outside the gene matches. This CDR3 region has 11 residues. The CDR3 DNA reads TGCAGTGCGCGGGGACTAGCAGGGCAGTTCTTC. This translates into CSARGLAGQFF.

This clone occurred a few times. The chain recombines TRBV5-4 with TRBJ2-7, with D perhaps matching TRBD1 (6 bases). This CDR3 is 14 amino acids long. CDR1 SGHNT and CDR2 YYREEE come from the germline V gene (reference sequence). The V end lost 4 bases, the J end lost 5 bases, and 16 bases lay between the germline ends. This chain's CDR3 is CASSQPGETHEQYF. In nucleotides, the CDR3 is TGTGCCAGCAGCCAACCAGGGGAAACACACGAGCAGTACTTC.

The chain combines TRBV18 with TRBJ2-3, with 10 bases matching TRBD2. CDR1 KGHSH and CDR2 LQKENI come from the germline V gene. The CDR3 runs 16 residues. The V and J ends lost 3 bases and 2 bases, in that order; junction bases with no gene match: 5. As DNA, the CDR3 is TGTGCCAGCTCACCCCTAGCGGGAGCCCCCACAGATACGCAGTATTTT. This translates into CASSPLAGAPTDTQYF.

This clone has only a few counts. The V gene is TRBV18, the J gene TRBJ2-7; the D is unclear. This CDR3 contains 16 residues. V dropped 4 bases and J dropped 3 bases, with 19 bases sitting between them. Germline lookup yields CDR1 KGHSH and CDR2 LQKENI. CDR3 in DNA: TGTGCCAGCTCACTAGGGCCCAGAGAACTAAACTACGAGCAGTACTTC. Its translation: CASSLGPRELNYEQYF.

The V call is TRBV9, the J call TRBJ2-3; TRBD2 agrees at 10 bases. The CDR3 has 21 residues. The ends lost 0 bases at V and 3 bases at J; junction bases unmatched: 19. Germline values: CDR1 SGDLS, CDR2 YYNGEE. The CDR3 sequence: CASSVGTSGFFPSGKTDTQYF. The DNA for the CDR3 is TGTGCCAGCAGCGTAGGGACTAGCGGTTTTTTCCCATCAGGAAAAACAGATACGCAGTATTTT.